This record covers a single T cell receptor (beta chain). This clone has only a few counts. There is no known antigen for this receptor. The sample holds no much larger clone one base away, and base qualities are not on file. In the same sample, other DNA sequences code for this CDR3. Participants in the prospective study were aged about 18 to 95 years, lived in under 30 United States geographic areas, and enrolled through a virtual design. In the prospective study, cohorts were assigned on the basis of participant-reported clinical history obtained from a screening survey and a study questionnaire. Mobile phlebotomists in the prospective study collected whole blood, serum and a nasopharyngeal or oropharyngeal swab from every participant. Prospective study participants could optionally give additional blood draws and questionnaires over an approximately two-month period. Before DNA extraction, blood samples from the prospective study were shipped at room temperature or frozen.

V is clipped by 2 bases and J by 2 bases, and the sequence between their germline boundaries is 6 bases long. Looking up the germline V gene (reference sequence) yields CDR1 GTSNPN and CDR2 SVGIG. Measured from the cysteine to the phenylalanine, the CDR3 is 12 residues long. Solely the CDR3 DNA is kept, with 36 bases framed from the first base. This entry belongs to a study of blood T cell repertoires in COVID-19 (dated by TCRdb to about 2020). About the study as a whole: Samples covering the acute and convalescent phases of COVID-19 were provided by collaborators in the United States, Italy and Spain. Subjects who had been exposed to COVID-19, were actively infected with it, or had recovered from it provided the deeply sampled blood TCRbeta repertoires that made up the dataset. The repertoires were released in a freely available public database meant as a resource for research on the immune response to SARS-CoV-2. The material from the prospective study consisted of cDNA or gDNA derived from T cells, B-cell-depleted T cells, or PBMCs. Samples were obtained from the ongoing ImmuneRACE study (first 160 participants) and from over 1,000 subjects provided by 6 global collaborators. HLA class I and class II types, where available, came from metadata supplied by the sample provider rather than from assay-based typing. A de-identified subject ID, COVID-19 status, age in years and sex were almost always included in the sample metadata.

TCRbeta CDR3 regions were amplified from genomic DNA by means of the immunoSEQ Assay, a bias-controlled multiplex PCR. In the authors' own workflow: The number of nucleated cells in each sample was estimated from the amplification of reference gene primers within the assay. To quantify the absolute abundance of each unique TCRbeta CDR3 rearrangement, sequence reads were collapsed and filtered. For each sample, productive Simpson clonality was calculated by taking the square root of Simpson's diversity index across productive rearrangements. TCRdb limited this immuneACCESS table to in-frame rearrangements with V and J called. A share of clones is missing; checked studies link under half to unresolved V genes, and the rest is unexplained. The DNA gave D and trimming, while V, J and clone size come from that table. The sample profile shows under 250,000 clones; about 86% of them were found once. The ten most abundant clones make up approximately 9% of the sample.

General study outcomes and caveats: The amount of clinical and demographic metadata varied by source and participant and was provided uncurated.

The sample comprised PBMCs or T cells enriched from blood (not recorded which). This receptor was obtained from a woman aged 45-65 years with acute COVID-19. The rearrangement joined TRBV30 to TRBJ1-2, with the D gene not clear enough to name. The CDR3 region reads CAWSSRNYGYTF. In nucleotides, the sequence is TGTGCCTGGAGTAGCCGGAACTATGGCTACACCTTC.